These 12 T cell receptor beta chains came from one sample sequenced in a study of T cell repertoires in cytomegalovirus infection. Each CDR3 protein gets one entry after TCRdb re-called the reads with MiXCR. The sample lists fewer than 550,000 distinct CDR3 sequences; more than 25% were seen once. The sequenced sample was PBMCs. The receptors stem from a human donor in good health (CMV status not recorded). Some clones in this sample may be carry-over from other donors' samples.

This clonotype showed up just a few times. J is TRBJ2-5 and V is TRBV7-6; no clear D. The V end was cut by 8 bases, the J end by 7 bases, with 11 bases between. Germline loops: CDR1 SGHVS, CDR2 FNYEAQ. The CDR3 extends over 11 amino acids. CDR3 residues: CASDTAGTQYF. CDR3 coding DNA: TGTGCCAGCGACACCGCTGGGACCCAGTACTTC. Together with reference TRBV7-6 and TRBJ2-5, the CDR3 gives the full variable domain: GAGVSQSPRYKVTKRGQDVALRCDPISGHVSLYWYRQALGQGPEFLTYFNYEAQQDKSGLPNDRFSAERPEGSISTLTIQRTEQRDSAMYRCASDTAGTQYFGPGTRLLVL.

This clonotype was seen a few times. The chain uses TRBV18 and TRBJ2-7; 12 positions match TRBD2. The V and J ends lost 1 base and 1 base, in that order; junction bases with no gene match: 8. Germline V CDR1 and CDR2: KGHSH, LQKENI. This CDR3 has 18 amino acids. The CDR3 DNA is TGTGCCAGCTCACCACACACCTTGACTAGCGGGGGATCCTACGAGCAGTACGTC. Translating it yields CASSPHTLTSGGSYEQYV.

This clonotype was counted ten times or more. The chain combines TRBV7-8 with TRBJ2-3, with 10 bases fitting TRBD2. Trimming at V came to 1 base and at J to 6 bases, leaving 13 bases not matched to a gene. CDR3 size: 18 residues. Germline CDR1 and CDR2: SGHVS and FQNEAQ. This CDR3 is CASSLGRTIAGGRDTQYF. CDR3 nucleotide sequence: TGTGCCAGCAGCTTAGGACGGACTATAGCGGGAGGCCGGGATACGCAGTATTTT.

This clonotype occurred many times. The chain uses TRBV7-2 and TRBJ2-1, with 10 bases matching TRBD2. After removal of 0 bases from V and 1 base from J, the junction contained 12 bases not matched to a gene. The CDR3 has 20 residues. Germline CDR1 SGHTA, CDR2 FQGNSA. The CDR3 sequence is CASSLASPSGGFVSYNEQFF. The CDR3 DNA follows: TGTGCCAGCAGCTTAGCGAGCCCTAGCGGGGGCTTCGTTTCCTACAATGAGCAGTTCTTC.

The chain couples TRBV6-1 to TRBJ1-5; D ambiguous. This CDR3 has 13 residues. The V end was cut by 2 bases, the J end by 3 bases, with 5 bases between. The germline V gene has CDR1 MNHNS and CDR2 SASEGT. The CDR3 nucleotides are TGTGCCAGCAGTGAACAGACCAATCAGCCCCAGCATTTT. It specifies CASSEQTNQPQHF.

J is TRBJ1-2 and V is TRBV4-1, with TRBD1 as a possible D gene (6 bases). Germline V gene lookup returns CDR1 MGHRA and CDR2 YSYEKL. V dropped 4 bases and J dropped 3 bases, with 18 bases sitting between them. This CDR3 comprises 16 residues. CDR3 DNA sequence: TGCGCCAGCAGCCGAACCCCGAGGGGGGCGGACTATGGCTACACCTTC. It is translated as CASSRTPRGADYGYTF.

V gene TRBV13 combines with J gene TRBJ1-1, with D maybe TRBD1 (6 bases). The germline CDR1 and CDR2 sequences are PRHDT and FYEKMQ (reference sequence). The V end was cut by 4 bases, the J end by 8 bases, with 11 bases between. This CDR3 has 12 amino acids. CDR3 nucleotides: TGTGCCAGCAGCTCAAAACAGGGAGAAGCTTTCTTT. As protein: CASSSKQGEAFF.

This clonotype turned up a few times. This chain uses TRBV20-1 with TRBJ2-5; TRBD2 aligns across 7 bases. The CDR3 sequence is 12 residues long. Germline loops: CDR1 DFQATT, CDR2 SNEGSKA (reference sequence). The ends lost 0 bases at V and 14 bases at J; junction bases unmatched: 9. CDR3 in DNA: TGCAGTGCTAGAGAGACTAGCCCCATGCCTTACTTC. Protein sequence: CSARETSPMPYF.

In this sample, this clonotype turned up many times. The chain recombines TRBV7-2 with TRBJ1-5; maybe TRBD1 (5 bases). The CDR3 loop spans 16 amino acids. Germline values: CDR1 SGHTA, CDR2 FQGNSA. The V end was cut by 9 bases, the J end by 0 bases, with 18 bases between. The CDR3 is CARRFGDSDSNQPQHF. CDR3 nucleotide sequence: TGTGCCAGACGGTTTGGAGACAGTGATAGCAATCAGCCCCAGCATTTT.

This chain links TRBV18 with TRBJ2-3; maybe TRBD2 (5 bases). The CDR3 has 14 amino acids. CDR1 and CDR2 from the germline V gene are KGHSH and LQKENI. Written as DNA, the CDR3 is TGTGCTAATCAAAGAGGCGGGAGCACAGATACGCAGTATTTT. Its translation is CANQRGGSTDTQYF.

This clonotype was found a few times. A junction boundary mismatches the germline segment, possibly from a read error. V and J are TRBV7-7 and TRBJ2-5, with TRBD2 identical over 8 bases. Germline CDR1 and CDR2: SSHAT and FNYEAQ (reference sequence). The CDR3 has 15 amino acids. This CDR3 is CASSSELADQETQYF. The CDR3 region has the DNA TGTGCTAGCAGCTCCGAACTAGCGGATCAAGAGACCCAGTACTTC.

This clonotype occurred a few times. The chain couples TRBV12-3 or TRBV12-4 to TRBJ2-7; D might be TRBD1 or TRBD2, each matching 6 bases. The CDR3 has 14 amino acids. V lost 6 bases to trimming and J lost 2 bases, with 14 bases between them. The CDR3 nucleotides are TGTGCCAGCAGCGGGGGAACAGGGCCCTACGAGCAGTACTTC. It codes for CASSGGTGPYEQYF.